This TCR beta chain originates from a study of cytomegalovirus exposure and HLA in healthy donors. Use of 60 Vbeta and 13 Jbeta primers characterized the PCR. Original handling: An analysis performed later counted 74 million or so unique TCR beta chains (around 9.9 million of them shared). The protocol was immunoSEQ multiplex PCR, while the TCRdb copy is restricted to in-frame clones and leaves out a portion. V, J and clone size reflect that table, while D and trimming were determined from the DNA. The sample yields about 160,000 clones, around 88% seen once. The CDR3 totals 15 residues. Germline V gene sequence: CDR1 LGHNA, CDR2 YNFKEQ. J gave up 0 bases and V 3 bases, and 4 bases lay outside the gene matches.

The origin of this receptor is a woman between 18 and 29 years old in good health and CMV-seronegative. The chain carries TRBV4-2 and TRBJ1-1, with 7 nucleotides matching TRBD1. Sequences were obtained from PBMCs. In nucleotides, the CDR3 is TGTGCCAGCAGCCATCCTACAGGGGTGAACACTGAAGCTTTCTTT. This sequence encodes CASSHPTGVNTEAFF.